The rows below give T cell receptor beta chains drawn from one sample of a study of blood T cells in healthy people across ages. Via MiXCR, TCRdb re-called the 5' RACE reads, giving one row per CDR3 protein. The table records 950,000 to 1,200,000 distinct CDR3 sequences, under 40% of them present only once. The sample was blood. Every receptor here comes from a man aged 18 to 30 in good health. The CDR3 runs from the conserved cysteine through the conserved F or W. A D gene is named only where the DNA matches it firmly.

D gene: .
V gene: TRBV20-1
CDR3 length: 12
J gene: TRBJ2-1
CDR3 protein: CIARKDWTKQFF

D gene: TRBD1
V gene: TRBV7-2
CDR3 length: 19
J gene: TRBJ1-1
CDR3 protein: CASSFIRTGKGNMNTEAFF

D gene: TRBD1
V gene: TRBV20-1
CDR3 length: 14
J gene: .
CDR3 protein: CSASGGQVSYEQYF

D gene: .
V gene: TRBV9
CDR3 length: 13
J gene: TRBJ2-1
CDR3 protein: CASSSVRYNEQFF

D gene: TRBD1
V gene: TRBV5-1
CDR3 length: 15
J gene: TRBJ1-4
CDR3 protein: CASRSTGRENEKLFF

D gene: TRBD1
V gene: TRBV9
CDR3 length: 14
J gene: TRBJ2-3
CDR3 protein: CASGTDRSTDTQYF

D gene: .
V gene: TRBV20-1
CDR3 length: 12
J gene: TRBJ2-1
CDR3 protein: CSARVDKLEQFF

D gene: .
V gene: TRBV24-1
CDR3 length: 14
J gene: .
CDR3 protein: CATSASNLLNEQYF

D gene: .
V gene: TRBV12-3/TRBV12-4
CDR3 length: 14
J gene: .
CDR3 protein: CASSNRGRVHEQYF

D gene: .
V gene: TRBV20-1
CDR3 length: 16
J gene: TRBJ2-7
CDR3 protein: CSARDPWTESSYEQYF

D gene: .
V gene: TRBV5-1
CDR3 length: 15
J gene: TRBJ1-1
CDR3 protein: CASSENREGSTEAFF

D gene: .
V gene: TRBV25-1
CDR3 length: 13
J gene: TRBJ2-1
CDR3 protein: CASSESPGNEQFF

D gene: .
V gene: TRBV20-1
CDR3 length: 14
J gene: TRBJ1-2
CDR3 protein: CSAGGQGYNYGYTF

D gene: TRBD2
V gene: TRBV5-1
CDR3 length: 15
J gene: TRBJ2-7
CDR3 protein: CASSLVAGGTYEQYF

D gene: .
V gene: TRBV12-3/TRBV12-4
CDR3 length: 12
J gene: TRBJ1-4
CDR3 protein: CASSFKGVELFF

D gene: .
V gene: TRBV13
CDR3 length: 15
J gene: TRBJ1-1
CDR3 protein: CASSQRSRGGTEAFF

D gene: .
V gene: TRBV6-1
CDR3 length: 18
J gene: TRBJ2-1
CDR3 protein: CASTKRATQGTYYNEQFF

D gene: .
V gene: TRBV2
CDR3 length: 13
J gene: TRBJ1-5
CDR3 protein: CASSGAELQPQHF